This record looks at one TCR beta chain sequence and its context. Its target is not known. The V and J ends lost 4 bases and 3 bases, in that order; junction bases with no gene match: 4. Germline loops: CDR1 SGHRS, CDR2 YFSETQ. The CDR3 spans 14 residues. These data belong to a study of cytomegalovirus exposure and HLA in healthy donors. Study information: About 85 million unique TCRs from HLA-typed donors were held in an early release of data. Study-wide findings and caveats: With high specificity and sensitivity, the classifier reportedly diagnosed cytomegalovirus status. Fewer N-insertions than the 666-donor mean were reportedly shown by an Asian-associated ancestry cluster in a later analysis. Most observed TCR sequences were rare, whereas some public TCRs were detected in many donors.

PCR employed 60 Vbeta and 13 Jbeta primers. Libraries were prepared by immunoSEQ multiplex PCR; TCRdb keeps only in-frame clonotypes and omits some of them. In all, the sample yields 75,000 to 95,000 clones. The source material was PBMCs. The V call is TRBV5-1, the J call TRBJ1-3, with TRBD1 matching 7 bases. The source is a man younger than 45 in good health and CMV-seronegative. This CDR3 is CASSEGAFGNTIYF. Here the CDR3 DNA reads TGCGCCAGCAGCGAGGGGGCGTTTGGAAACACCATATATTTT.